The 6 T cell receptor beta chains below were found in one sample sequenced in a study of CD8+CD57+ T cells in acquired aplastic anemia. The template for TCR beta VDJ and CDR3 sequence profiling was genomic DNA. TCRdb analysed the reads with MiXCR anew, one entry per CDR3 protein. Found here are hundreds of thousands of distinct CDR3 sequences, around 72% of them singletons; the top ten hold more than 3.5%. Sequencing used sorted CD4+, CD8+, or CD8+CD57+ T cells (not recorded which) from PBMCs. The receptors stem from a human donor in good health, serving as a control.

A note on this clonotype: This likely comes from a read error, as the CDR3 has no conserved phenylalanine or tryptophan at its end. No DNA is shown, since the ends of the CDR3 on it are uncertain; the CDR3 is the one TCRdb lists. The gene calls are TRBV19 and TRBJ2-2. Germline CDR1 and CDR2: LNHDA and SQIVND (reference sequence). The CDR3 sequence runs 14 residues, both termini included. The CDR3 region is CASSLRGEHRGAVV.

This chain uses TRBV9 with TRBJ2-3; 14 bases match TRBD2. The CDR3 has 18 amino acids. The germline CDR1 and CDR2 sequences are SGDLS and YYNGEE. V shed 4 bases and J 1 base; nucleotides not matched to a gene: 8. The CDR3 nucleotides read TGTGCCAGCAGCCCCGGGACTAGCGGGGGCTGGGGCACAGATACGCAGTATTTT. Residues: CASSPGTSGGWGTDTQYF.

CDR3 sequence: CASRDSLRQPQHF. The CDR3 DNA is TGTGCCAGCAGGGACAGTCTCCGTCAGCCCCAGCATTTT. The rearrangement links TRBV2 to TRBJ1-5; tentative D call: TRBD1 (6 bases). The CDR3 spans 13 residues. V was cut by 6 bases and J by 6 bases, with 12 bases left in between. Germline V gene sequence: CDR1 SNHLY, CDR2 FYNNEI.

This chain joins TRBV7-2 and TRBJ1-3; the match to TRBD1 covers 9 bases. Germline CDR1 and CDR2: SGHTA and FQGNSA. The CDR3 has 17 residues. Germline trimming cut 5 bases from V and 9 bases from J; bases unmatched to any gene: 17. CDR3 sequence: CASSVGQGKYGYTTIYF. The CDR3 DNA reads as TGTGCCAGCAGCGTAGGACAGGGGAAGTATGGCTACACCACCATATATTTT.

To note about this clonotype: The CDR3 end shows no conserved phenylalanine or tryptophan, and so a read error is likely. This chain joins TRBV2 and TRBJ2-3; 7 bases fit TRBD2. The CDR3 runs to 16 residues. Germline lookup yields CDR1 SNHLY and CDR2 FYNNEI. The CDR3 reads CACSEELVAGPGTQYS. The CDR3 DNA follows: TGTGCCTGCAGCGAGGAACTAGTAGCGGGTCCAGGCACGCAGTATTCT.

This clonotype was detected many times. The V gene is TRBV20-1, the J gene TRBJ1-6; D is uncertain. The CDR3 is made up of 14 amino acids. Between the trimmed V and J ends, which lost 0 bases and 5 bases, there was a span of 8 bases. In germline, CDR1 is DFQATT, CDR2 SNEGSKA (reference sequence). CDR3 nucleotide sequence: TGCAGTGCTAGAGATCCCAGGAATAATTCACCCCTCCACTTT. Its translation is CSARDPRNNSPLHF.